This is a list of T cell receptor beta chains from one sample in a study of CD8 T cells in Susac syndrome. Via MiXCR, TCRdb re-called the immunoSEQ multiplex PCR reads, giving one row per CDR3 protein. The profile covers 150,000 to 200,000 distinct CDR3 sequences, with approximately 96% appearing a single time and roughly 0.14% taken by the ten largest. Sequencing was carried out using CD4+ T cells from PBMCs. These TCRs come from a human donor in good health. Both conserved end residues are part of each CDR3. The D gene is left open where the match is weak. Size is omitted from some rows. Given values are once, few, many or a class for expanded clones.

clone_size | j_call | v_call | d_call | cdr3_aa | cdr3_nt
- | TRBJ2-7 | TRBV20-1 | - | CSARPGPLFEQYF | TGCAGTGCTAGGCCGGGACCCCTCTTCGAGCAGTACTTC
- | TRBJ1-1 | TRBV18 | - | CASSPIQGGTEAFF | TGTGCCAGCTCACCGATACAGGGTGGCACTGAAGCTTTCTTT
once | TRBJ2-3 | TRBV29-1 | - | CSVARGAGDTQYF | TGCAGCGTTGCGCGTGGGGCGGGAGATACGCAGTATTTT
- | TRBJ2-3 | TRBV20-1 | - | CSSGPGGPGTDTQYF | TGCTCTTCGGGGCCCGGGGGGCCGGGCACAGATACGCAGTATTTT
- | TRBJ2-1 | TRBV29-1 | TRBD2 | CSVRGGGLYNEQFF | TGCAGCGTTCGTGGCGGGGGGCTCTACAATGAGCAGTTCTTC
- | TRBJ2-7 | TRBV20-1 | TRBD1 | CSASKSDRGLSNEQYF | TGCAGTGCTAGTAAGTCGGACAGGGGCCTTTCCAACGAGCAGTACTTC
once | TRBJ1-1 | TRBV30 | TRBD1 | CAWTRGHGTEAFF | TGTGCCTGGACTAGGGGGCATGGCACTGAAGCTTTCTTT
- | TRBJ1-1 | TRBV20-1 | - | CSAARNTEAFF | TGCAGTGCTGCAAGGAACACTGAAGCTTTCTTT
- | TRBJ2-7 | TRBV20-1 | - | CSARQWDSEYF | TGCAGTGCTAGACAGTGGGACTCAGAGTACTTC
- | TRBJ1-2 | TRBV27 | TRBD1 | CASVGTGGVNYGYTF | TGTGCCAGCGTCGGGACAGGGGGAGTTAACTATGGCTACACCTTC
- | TRBJ2-5 | TRBV9 | - | CASSAGGQQETQYF | TGTGCCAGCAGCGCGGGGGGACAACAAGAGACCCAGTACTTC
few | TRBJ2-3 | TRBV20-1 | TRBD2 | CSAWTSGGTDTQYF | TGCAGTGCTTGGACTAGCGGCGGCACAGATACGCAGTATTTT
- | TRBJ2-5 | TRBV27 | - | CASSFGAGETQYF | TGTGCCAGCAGCTTCGGGGCCGGGGAGACCCAGTACTTC
- | TRBJ2-1 | TRBV20-1 | - | CSARDRRGRIYNEQFF | TGCAGTGCTAGAGATCGTAGGGGCAGAATCTACAATGAGCAGTTCTTC
- | TRBJ1-1 | TRBV3-1 | - | CASSRGQGEAFF | TGTGCCAGCAGCCGAGGGCAGGGCGAAGCTTTCTTT
- | TRBJ1-5 | TRBV20-1 | - | CSAIPGAGNQPQHF | TGCAGTGCTATCCCCGGGGCAGGCAATCAGCCCCAGCATTTT
- | TRBJ2-5 | TRBV6-2/TRBV6-3 | - | CASRSQPNQETQYF | TGTGCCAGCAGGAGCCAGCCTAACCAAGAGACCCAGTACTTC
- | TRBJ1-5 | TRBV7-2 | - | CASSPRANQPQHF | TGTGCCAGCAGCCCCCGGGCAAATCAGCCCCAGCATTTT
- | TRBJ2-5 | TRBV5-1 | - | CASRVSPQGETQYF | TGCGCCAGCAGGGTCTCTCCCCAGGGGGAGACCCAGTACTTC
once | TRBJ1-2 | TRBV20-1 | - | CSARQANYGYTF | TGCAGTGCAAGACAGGCTAACTATGGCTACACCTTC
- | TRBJ1-2 | TRBV29-1 | - | CSVSRPQFYGYTF | TGCAGCGTTTCCCGACCCCAATTCTATGGCTACACCTTC
- | TRBJ2-1 | TRBV3-1 | - | CASSKDGSYNEQFF | TGTGCCAGCAGCAAGGACGGGTCCTACAATGAGCAGTTCTTC
- | TRBJ1-4 | TRBV5-1 | - | CASSLEGLSGEKLFF | TGCGCCAGCAGCTTGGAAGGCCTCTCGGGTGAAAAACTGTTTTTT
- | TRBJ1-6 | TRBV12-3/TRBV12-4 | - | CASSPQRLSPLHF | TGTGCCAGCAGTCCCCAGCGACTGTCACCCCTCCACTTT
few | TRBJ2-5 | TRBV30 | - | CAGWTRKQETQYF | TGTGCCGGATGGACAAGGAAGCAAGAGACCCAGTACTTC
- | TRBJ1-2 | TRBV27 | - | CASSLSPYNGRYGYTF | TGTGCCAGCAGTTTATCCCCTTACAACGGGCGCTATGGCTACACCTTC
once | TRBJ1-1 | TRBV27 | - | CASSLYRGARTEAFF | TGTGCCAGCAGTTTATACCGCGGGGCCCGAACTGAAGCTTTCTTT
- | TRBJ2-1 | TRBV18 | - | CASSSIGGNEQFF | TGTGCCAGCTCTTCGATCGGGGGCAATGAGCAGTTCTTC
- | TRBJ2-1 | TRBV29-1 | TRBD1 | CSVGTGGDEQLF | TGCAGCGTTGGGACAGGGGGCGATGAGCAGCTCTTC
few | TRBJ1-1 | TRBV12-3/TRBV12-4 | - | CASSLGQGETEAFF | TGTGCCAGCAGTTTAGGTCAGGGCGAGACTGAAGCTTTCTTT
- | TRBJ1-5 | TRBV6-2/TRBV6-3 | - | CASSSRTSNQPQHF | TGTGCCAGCAGTTCCAGGACCAGCAATCAGCCCCAGCATTTT
- | TRBJ2-5 | TRBV12-3/TRBV12-4 | TRBD1 | CASRRTGRQETQYF | TGTGCCAGCAGGCGGACAGGGCGACAAGAGACCCAGTACTTC
- | TRBJ2-7 | TRBV12-3/TRBV12-4 | - | CASTSWRSRMDEQYF | TGTGCCAGCACCTCCTGGCGGAGCCGGATGGACGAGCAGTACTTC
once | TRBJ2-7 | TRBV28 | TRBD1 | CASSFPGTVSYEQYF | TGTGCCAGCAGTTTCCCCGGGACAGTCTCCTACGAGCAGTACTTC
- | TRBJ1-5 | TRBV29-1 | - | CSVRGLGSNQPQHF | TGCAGCGTCCGCGGTTTGGGAAGCAATCAGCCCCAGCATTTT
- | TRBJ2-1 | TRBV1 | - | CTSSQTGRACNEQFF | TGCACCAGCAGCCAAACGGGGCGGGCCTGCAATGAGCAGTTCTTC
- | TRBJ1-2 | TRBV6-5 | TRBD1 | CASSSGTGSGGGYTF | TGTGCCAGCAGTTCCGGGACAGGGTCGGGCGGGGGCTACACCTTC
once | TRBJ2-5 | TRBV5-1 | TRBD2 | CASRPLTSGLETQYF | TGCGCCAGCAGACCCCTCACTAGCGGGTTAGAGACCCAGTACTTC
- | TRBJ1-2 | TRBV6-5 | TRBD1 | CASSSPGTGVSRSGYTF | TGTGCCAGCAGTTCGCCGGGGACAGGGGTTTCACGGTCTGGCTACACCTTC
- | TRBJ1-5 | TRBV29-1 | - | CSVVGADPNQPQHF | TGCAGCGTTGTGGGGGCAGACCCCAATCAGCCCCAGCATTTT
- | TRBJ1-4 | TRBV30 | - | CAWSVQGQINEKLFF | TGTGCCTGGAGTGTACAAGGGCAGATTAATGAAAAACTGTTTTTT
once | TRBJ2-1 | TRBV14 | TRBD2 | CASSQVGGAINEQFF | TGTGCCAGCAGCCAAGTCGGGGGGGCCATCAATGAGCAGTTCTTC
- | TRBJ2-7 | TRBV14 | TRBD2 | CASSRGLAGGAQYF | TGTGCCAGCAGCCGAGGACTAGCGGGGGGCGCGCAGTACTTC
- | TRBJ2-5 | TRBV6-5 | - | CASQLGLRGNQYF | TGTGCCAGCCAATTGGGACTCCGGGGGAACCAGTACTTC
- | TRBJ2-3 | TRBV5-1 | TRBD2 | CASNYLAGESDTQYF | TGCGCCAGCAACTACCTAGCGGGGGAGTCAGATACGCAGTATTTT
- | TRBJ2-7 | TRBV9 | - | CASSVDKGPYEQYF | TGTGCCAGCAGCGTAGATAAGGGGCCCTACGAGCAGTACTTC
- | TRBJ2-5 | TRBV7-2 | - | CASSETSYQETQYF | TGTGCCAGCAGCGAGACTTCGTACCAAGAGACCCAGTACTTC